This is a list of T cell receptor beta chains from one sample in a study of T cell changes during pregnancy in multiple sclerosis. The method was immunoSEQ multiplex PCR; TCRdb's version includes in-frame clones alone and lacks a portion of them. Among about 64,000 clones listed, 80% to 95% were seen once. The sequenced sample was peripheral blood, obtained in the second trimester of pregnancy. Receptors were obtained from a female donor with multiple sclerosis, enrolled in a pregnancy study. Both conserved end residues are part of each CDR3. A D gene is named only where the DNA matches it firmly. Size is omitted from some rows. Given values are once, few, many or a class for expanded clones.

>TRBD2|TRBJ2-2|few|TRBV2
TGTGCCAGCAGTCCCAGGGCTAGCGGGAACACCGGGGAGCTGTTTTTT
CASSPRASGNTGELFF
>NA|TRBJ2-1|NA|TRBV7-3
TGTGCCAGCAGCTCGTCGCGGGACGTCTCCTACAATGAGCAGTTCTTC
CASSSSRDVSYNEQFF
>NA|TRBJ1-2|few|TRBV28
TGTGCCAGCACCGTTCCGGGTGTCGGTGGCTACACCTTC
CASTVPGVGGYTF
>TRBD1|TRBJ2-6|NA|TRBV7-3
TGTGCCAGCAGCTTATTCCAGGGGGATCTCTCTGGGGCCAACGTCCTGACTTTC
CASSLFQGDLSGANVLTF
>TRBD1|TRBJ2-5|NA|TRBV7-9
TGTGCCAGCAGCTCCGGACAGGGGGCAGGGGAGACCCAGTACTTC
CASSSGQGAGETQYF
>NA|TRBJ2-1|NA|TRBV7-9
TGTGCCAGCAGCTTAAAACTTGAGCAGTTCTTC
CASSLKLEQFF
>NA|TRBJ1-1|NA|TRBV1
TGCACCAGCAGCCAAGATTCGTCTATAGGGGAATGGAAAAGTGGAGCTTTCTTT
CTSSQDSSIGEWKSGAFF
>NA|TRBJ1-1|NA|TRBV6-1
TGTGCCAGCAGTTATACACAGGGGAACACTGAAGCTTTCTTT
CASSYTQGNTEAFF
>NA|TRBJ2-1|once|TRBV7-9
TGTGCCAGCAGCCGTATCGGTGCGAATGAGCAGTTCTTC
CASSRIGANEQFF
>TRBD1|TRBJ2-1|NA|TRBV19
TGTGCCAGTACTCCTATTGGACAGGGTCTCTACAATGAGCAGTTCTTC
CASTPIGQGLYNEQFF
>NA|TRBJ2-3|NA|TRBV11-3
TGTGCCAGCAACTCCTTTCGGGCAGATACGCAGTATTTT
CASNSFRADTQYF
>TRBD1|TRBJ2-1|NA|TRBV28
TGTGCCAGCACATTGGGACAGGGGATATACGAGCAGTTCTTC
CASTLGQGIYEQFF
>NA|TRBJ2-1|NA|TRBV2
TGTGCCAGTCTCAATGGGCCATCGGGGGAGCAGTTCTTC
CASLNGPSGEQFF
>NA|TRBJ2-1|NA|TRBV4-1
TGCGCCAGCAGCCACCGAAGCCTTTCCTACAATGAGCAGTTCTTC
CASSHRSLSYNEQFF
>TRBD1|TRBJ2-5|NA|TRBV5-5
TGTGCCAGCAGCTTGTACCCGGGACAGGGGAATCAAGAGACCCAGTACTTC
CASSLYPGQGNQETQYF
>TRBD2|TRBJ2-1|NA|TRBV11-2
TGTGCCAGCAGCTTAGCTAGCGGGAGAAATGAGCAGTTCTTC
CASSLASGRNEQFF
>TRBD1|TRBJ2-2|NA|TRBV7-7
TGTGCCAGCAGCCGAACCGGGACAGGGGTGGCCGGGGAGCTGTTTTTT
CASSRTGTGVAGELFF
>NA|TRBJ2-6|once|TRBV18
TGTGCCAGCTCACCACGAAGGTCAGGGCCTGGGGCCAACGTCCTGACTTTC
CASSPRRSGPGANVLTF
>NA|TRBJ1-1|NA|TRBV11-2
TGTGCCAGCAGCTTAGTTTTGGGGCGGCAGGGTGGCACTGAAGCTTTCTTT
CASSLVLGRQGGTEAFF
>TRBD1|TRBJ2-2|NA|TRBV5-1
TGCGCCAGCAGCCTCAGACAGGGGAACACCGGGGAGCTGTTTTTT
CASSLRQGNTGELFF
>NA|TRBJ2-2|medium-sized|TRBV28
TGTGCCAGCAGGCCGTCGCTAGTGGAGAACACCGGGGAGCTGTTTTTT
CASRPSLVENTGELFF
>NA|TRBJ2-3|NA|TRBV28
TGTGCCAGCAGTTTTCTGGTGCGGTCGAGCACAGATACGCAGTATTTT
CASSFLVRSSTDTQYF
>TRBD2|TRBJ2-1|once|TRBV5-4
TGTGCCAGCAGGCCCGGGACTAGCGGGAGGGGTGATGAGCAGTTCTTC
CASRPGTSGRGDEQFF
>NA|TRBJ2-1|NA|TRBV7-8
TGTGCCAGCAGCTTAGTCTTCTCGGTAAATGAGCAGTTCTTC
CASSLVFSVNEQFF
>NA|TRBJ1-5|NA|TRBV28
TGTGCCAGCAGTTTCGGTTTGAATAGCAATCAGCCCCAGCATTTT
CASSFGLNSNQPQHF
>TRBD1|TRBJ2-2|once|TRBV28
TGTGCCAGCAGATACCGGGACAGGGATACCGGGGAGCTGTTTTTT
CASRYRDRDTGELFF
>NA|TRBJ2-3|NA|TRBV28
TGTGCCAGCAGTTTACAACTAGCTCCAGATACGCAGTATTTT
CASSLQLAPDTQYF
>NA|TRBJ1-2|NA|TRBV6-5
TGTGCCAGCAGTTACTCGAATGACAGGAGTTCCTATGGCTACACCTTC
CASSYSNDRSSYGYTF
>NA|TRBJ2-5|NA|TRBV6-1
TGTGCCAGCAGTGAGAGGGGGAACGCAGTAGAGACCCAGTACTTC
CASSERGNAVETQYF
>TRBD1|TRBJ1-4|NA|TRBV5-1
TGCGCCAGCAGCTTGGGACAGGGTGATGAAAAACTGTTTTTT
CASSLGQGDEKLFF
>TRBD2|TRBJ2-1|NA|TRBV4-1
TGCGCCAGCAGCCAAGACTTTAGCGGGAGGTCCTACAATGAGCAGTTCTTC
CASSQDFSGRSYNEQFF
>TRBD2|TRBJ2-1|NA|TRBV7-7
TGTGCCAGCAGCTTAGCCGGACTAGCAGGCACCAATGAGCAGTTCTTC
CASSLAGLAGTNEQFF
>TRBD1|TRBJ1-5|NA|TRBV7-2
TGTGCCAGCAGCGGGCGGACAGGGGTGGGCAATCAGCCCCAGCATTTT
CASSGRTGVGNQPQHF
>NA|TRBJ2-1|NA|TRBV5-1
TGCGCCAGCAGCCGGGACTACAATGAGCAGTTCTTC
CASSRDYNEQFF
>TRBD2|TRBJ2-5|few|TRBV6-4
TGTGCCAGCAGTGTGTTGGCGGGAGAGAGGGAGACCCAGTACTTC
CASSVLAGERETQYF
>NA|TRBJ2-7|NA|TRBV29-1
TGCAGCGTTGATCTCGGAGGGCTACGCGAGCAGTACTTC
CSVDLGGLREQYF
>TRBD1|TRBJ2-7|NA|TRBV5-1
TGCGCCAGCAGCGCCGGGACAGGCTCCTACGAGCAGTACTTC
CASSAGTGSYEQYF
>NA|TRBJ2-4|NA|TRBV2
TGTGCCAGCAGTGAAGCGCGAATAGCCAAAAACATTCAGTACTTC
CASSEARIAKNIQYF
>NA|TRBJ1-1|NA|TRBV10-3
TGTGCCATCCTTGATCCAGGGGTTACTGAAGCTTTCTTT
CAILDPGVTEAFF
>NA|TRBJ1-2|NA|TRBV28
TGTGCCAGCACCCGATCATGGGGGGGCGGGCTAGGTGGCTACACCTTC
CASTRSWGGGLGGYTF
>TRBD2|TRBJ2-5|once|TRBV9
TGTGCCAGCAGCCCGCTATCGGGACTACCGCGGGAGACCCAGTACTTC
CASSPLSGLPRETQYF
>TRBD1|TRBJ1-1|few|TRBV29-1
TGCAGCGTAGCCGGACAGGGCAACACTGAAGCTTTCTTT
CSVAGQGNTEAFF
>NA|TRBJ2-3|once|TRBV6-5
TGTGCCAGCTGGGACTTCGATACGCAGTATTTT
CASWDFDTQYF
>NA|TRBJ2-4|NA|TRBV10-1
TGCGCCAGCAGTGAGGGGGAGGATAACATTCAGTACTTC
CASSEGEDNIQYF
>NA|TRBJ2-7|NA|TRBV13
TGTGCCAGCAGCCTAACTAGCTACGAGCAGTACTTC
CASSLTSYEQYF
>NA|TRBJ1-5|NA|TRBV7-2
TGTGCCAGCAGCAGACAGGCTAATCAGCCCCAGCATTTT
CASSRQANQPQHF
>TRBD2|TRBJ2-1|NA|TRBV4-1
TGCGCCAGCAGCCAAGAACCCGGGACTAGCGGGGCGAAGATAAACAATGAGCAGTTCTTC
CASSQEPGTSGAKINNEQFF
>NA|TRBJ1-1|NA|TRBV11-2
TGTGCCAGCAGCGGGGTCCGGGGAAACACTGAAGCTTTCTTT
CASSGVRGNTEAFF
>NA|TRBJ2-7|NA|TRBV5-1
TGCGCCAGCAGCTTCGCGGGTAGCTCCTACGAGCAGTACTTC
CASSFAGSSYEQYF
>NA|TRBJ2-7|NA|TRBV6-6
TGTGCCAGCAGTCGGGAGAGCTCCTACGAGCAGTACTTC
CASSRESSYEQYF
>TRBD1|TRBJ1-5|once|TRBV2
TGTGCCAGCAGTGAACCGGGACAGGGGGCCTATCAGCCCCAGCATTTT
CASSEPGQGAYQPQHF
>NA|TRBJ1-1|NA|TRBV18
TGTGCCAGCTCACCAAACCCGGAGATGAACACTGAAGCTTTCTTT
CASSPNPEMNTEAFF
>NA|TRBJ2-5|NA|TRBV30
TGTGCCTGGAGTGAAACGGGAGAGACCCAGTACTTC
CAWSETGETQYF